A single sample gave rise to the 26 T cell receptor beta chains below, sequenced in a study of PD-1 blockade in classical Hodgkin lymphoma. Libraries were prepared by immunoSEQ multiplex PCR; TCRdb keeps only in-frame clonotypes and omits some of them. The sample carries around 20,000 clones, roughly 80% recorded once. The time point was: cycle 4 day 1 (C4D1), after about 6 weeks of nivolumab. Each patient's relapse followed autologous stem cell transplantation, and brentuximab vedotin exposure varied. The sample here was peripheral blood mononuclear cells (PBMCs), taken before the fourth cycle of nivolumab. Source of these receptors: a human donor with classical Hodgkin lymphoma.

The chain has TRBV10-3 and TRBJ1-1, with 8 bases that match TRBD1. The V gene's germline CDR1 is ENHRY and CDR2 SYGVKD. CDR3 length: 13 amino acids. The J segment lost 10 bases and the V segment lost 2 bases, leaving 6 bases of the junction unmatched. CDR3 bases: TGTGCCATCAGTGAGCCCCAAACAGGGGGAGCTTTCTTT. It specifies CAISEPQTGGAFF.

This clone was picked up one time. The rearrangement uses TRBV7-9 and TRBJ2-1; 12 nucleotides agree with TRBD2. CDR3 size: 16 residues. The J segment lost 5 bases and the V segment lost 5 bases, leaving 7 bases of the junction unmatched. The V gene's germline CDR1 is SEHNR and CDR2 FQNEAQ (reference sequence). As DNA, the CDR3 is TGTGCCAGCAGCCCCAGACTAGCGGGAGCCAACAATGAGCAGTTCTTC. Translating it yields CASSPRLAGANNEQFF.

The V gene is TRBV15, the J gene TRBJ1-1, with D uncertain. V was clipped by 0 bases and J by 12 bases, with 17 bases between them. The CDR3 covers 14 residues. Germline lookup yields CDR1 LNHNV and CDR2 YYDKDF (reference sequence). CDR3 region: CATSRDLGLGGSFF. CDR3 coding DNA: TGTGCCACCAGCAGAGATCTAGGACTGGGTGGATCTTTCTTT.

The CDR3 sequence is CASSPLLGSYNEQFF. The CDR3 coding sequence is TGTGCCAGCAGTCCCCTCTTAGGCTCCTACAATGAGCAGTTCTTC. The chain uses TRBV27 and TRBJ2-1; no firm D call. The V end lost 5 bases, the J end lost 0 bases, and 11 bases lay between the germline ends. The CDR3 has 15 amino acids. Germline V gene data show CDR1 as MNHEY and CDR2 as SMNVEV (reference sequence).

The chain has TRBV11-2 and TRBJ2-5, with a weak D call TRBD1 (6 bases). The germline V and J ends were trimmed by 5 bases and 3 bases, with 10 bases remaining between them. CDR3 length: 13 residues. The V gene's germline CDR1 is SGHAT and CDR2 FQNNGV. The CDR3 spells CASSPDSEETQYF. CDR3 coding DNA: TGTGCCAGCAGCCCGGACAGCGAAGAGACCCAGTACTTC.

This chain links TRBV7-9 with TRBJ1-2; TRBD1 might be the D (5 bases). This CDR3 is built from 15 residues. The V end lost 4 bases, the J end lost 0 bases, and 12 bases lay between the germline ends. Per the germline V gene, CDR1 is SEHNR and CDR2 is FQNEAQ (reference sequence). The CDR3: CASSSQQTANYGYTF. The CDR3 DNA is TGTGCCAGCAGCTCCCAGCAGACAGCTAACTATGGCTACACCTTC.

Notes on this clone: The junction does not match germline at one end; this may be a read error. The chain couples TRBV13 to TRBJ2-7; tentative D call: TRBD1 (6 bases). Looked up from germline, CDR1 is PRHDT and CDR2 is FYEKMQ (reference sequence). This CDR3 contains 12 residues. CDR3 in amino acids: CASSLGSRDTEF. The CDR3, as DNA: TGTGCCAGCAGCTTAGGCTCACGGGACACAGAATTC.

This chain connects TRBV19 to TRBJ2-3; the D is unclear. Trimming pared 0 bases from V and 6 bases from J, leaving 7 bases between. Germline CDR1 is LNHDA and CDR2 is SQIVND (reference sequence). This CDR3 is built from 13 residues. The CDR3 region is CASSIEVGDTQYF. The DNA for the CDR3 is TGTGCCAGTAGTATAGAAGTGGGGGATACGCAGTATTTT.

The chain links TRBV18 to TRBJ2-2; D might be TRBD1 or TRBD2, each matching 5 bases. Trimming stripped 3 bases from V and 9 bases from J, with 17 bases between. This CDR3 has 15 amino acids. The germline V gene has CDR1 KGHSH and CDR2 LQKENI. CDR3 sequence (DNA): TGTGCCAGCTCACCTTCAGGGACCGGGCGTCGGGAGCTGTTTTTT. This codes for CASSPSGTGRRELFF.

The chain recombines TRBV11-2 with TRBJ2-5; TRBD2 aligns across 12 bases. CDR1 SGHAT and CDR2 FQNNGV come from the germline V gene. The V and J ends lost 5 bases and 0 bases, in that order; junction bases with no gene match: 7. The CDR3 spans 17 residues. CDR3: CASSPGLAGGYQETQYF. CDR3 in DNA: TGTGCCAGCAGCCCGGGACTAGCGGGTGGGTACCAAGAGACCCAGTACTTC.

V usage is TRBV29-1 and J usage is TRBJ2-7, with 13 nucleotides matching TRBD2. V shed 3 bases, J shed 1 base, and the junction held 0 bases outside the gene matches. Germline CDR1 is SQVTM and CDR2 is ANQGSEA. This CDR3 contains 14 residues. CDR3 DNA sequence: TGCAGCGTTGAGGGACTAGCGGGGTCCTACGAGCAGTACTTC. Its protein product is CSVEGLAGSYEQYF.

V is TRBV25-1 and J is TRBJ1-5, with TRBD1 matching 9 bases. V trimming: 5 bases; J trimming: 6 bases; junction bases outside the gene matches: 5. Germline CDR1 is MGHDK and CDR2 is SYGVNS. CDR3 size: 14 residues. The CDR3 nucleotides are TGTGCCAGCAGTCCGGGACAGGGTAGTCAGCCCCAGCATTTT. Protein product: CASSPGQGSQPQHF.

V usage is TRBV7-9 and J usage is TRBJ2-5, with 7 nucleotides matching TRBD2. The CDR3 length is 13 residues. Trimming removed 1 base from V and 9 bases from J; junction bases left unmatched: 5. The germline CDR1 and CDR2 sequences are SEHNR and FQNEAQ (reference sequence). CDR3 nucleotides: TGTGCCAGCAGCTTAGGGGGGGGGACCCCCCAGTACTTC. Protein: CASSLGGGTPQYF. The full variable domain, its missing parts supplied by reference TRBV7-9 and TRBJ2-5, is DTGVSQNPRHKITKRGQNVTFRCDPISEHNRLYWYRQTLGQGPEFLTYFQNEAQLEKSRLLSDRFSAERPKGSFSTLEIQRTEQGDSAMYLCASSLGGGTPQYFGPGTRLLVL.

V usage is TRBV5-4 and J usage is TRBJ2-2; D uncertain. Between the trimmed V and J ends, which lost 4 bases and 3 bases, there was a span of 16 bases. CDR1 and CDR2 (germline): SGHNT, YYREEE (reference sequence). The CDR3 runs to 16 residues. The CDR3 DNA reads as TGTGCCAGCAGCACCGCCGGCGCAGCTTACACCGGGGAGCTGTTTTTT. It encodes CASSTAGAAYTGELFF.

This clone was seen a single time. The chain carries TRBV5-4 and TRBJ2-5; 9 bases match TRBD1. The CDR3 covers 15 residues. From germline, CDR1 is SGHNT and CDR2 YYREEE (reference sequence). V gave up 5 bases and J gave up 3 bases; unmatched junction bases: 8. The CDR3 DNA is TGTGCCAGCAGACCCGGGACAGGGTTGGAAGAGACCCAGTACTTC. Translated, it gives CASRPGTGLEETQYF.

This clone has only a few counts. The CDR3 reads CASSVDSGANVLTF. The CDR3 DNA is TGTGCCAGCAGCGTAGACTCTGGGGCCAACGTCCTGACTTTC. The chain has TRBV9 and TRBJ2-6; D is unclear. The CDR3 extends over 14 amino acids. CDR1 and CDR2 from the germline V gene are SGDLS and YYNGEE. Deletions cut 0 bases from V and 0 bases from J, with 1 base between.

The gene calls are TRBV6-4 and TRBJ2-2, with D uncertain. CDR1 MRHNA and CDR2 SNTAGT come from the germline V gene. V was clipped by 6 bases and J by 2 bases, with 7 bases between them. This CDR3 region has 13 residues. The CDR3 DNA reads TGTGCCAGCAGAAATACCAACACCGGGGAGCTGTTTTTT. This codes for CASRNTNTGELFF.

CDR3 bases: TGTGCCAGCAGCCAAACCCCGGGACAGGAGAACACCGGGGAGCTGTTTTTT. Protein: CASSQTPGQENTGELFF. The gene calls are TRBV7-9 and TRBJ2-2; TRBD1 matches at 8 bases. Germline V gives CDR1 SEHNR, CDR2 FQNEAQ (reference sequence). V lost 5 bases to trimming and J lost 1 base; unmatched junction nucleotides: 9. The CDR3 consists of 17 residues.

The chain carries TRBV28 and TRBJ2-7; the match to TRBD1 covers 8 bases. J lost 6 bases, V lost 7 bases, and 14 bases had no gene match. Germline V lookup: CDR1 MDHEN, CDR2 SYDVKM. The CDR3 totals 15 residues. The CDR3 loop reads CASTHSGRGPGEQYF. As DNA, the CDR3 is TGTGCCAGCACTCACTCGGGCAGGGGGCCGGGCGAGCAGTACTTC.

This chain connects TRBV15 to TRBJ2-7; weak D call: TRBD1 (6 bases). CDR1 is LNHNV and CDR2 is YYDKDF in the germline V gene (reference sequence). This CDR3 is built from 18 residues. V was clipped by 0 bases and J by 0 bases, with 18 bases between them. Here the CDR3 DNA reads TGTGCCACCAGCAGAGAAAAGGTCGAACAGGGCTACTCCTACGAGCAGTACTTC. Protein sequence: CATSREKVEQGYSYEQYF.

The genes are TRBV5-6 and TRBJ2-7; D is unresolved. With 2 bases removed from V and 2 bases from J, the gap between germline ends came to 8 bases. CDR3 length equals 13 residues. The germline gives CDR1 SGHDT, CDR2 YYEEEE. CDR3 sequence (DNA): TGTGCCAGCAGCTTAGGTCTTACCTACGAGCAGTACTTC. Protein: CASSLGLTYEQYF.

The CDR3 DNA follows: TGTGCCAGCAGCCTCTGGGACTGGGGGAATGAGCAGTTCTTC. Translating it yields CASSLWDWGNEQFF. The rearrangement uses TRBV7-8 and TRBJ2-1; D might be TRBD2 (6 bases). CDR3 size: 14 residues. The V gene lost 5 bases and the J gene lost 7 bases, with 15 bases spanning the gap. Per the germline V gene, CDR1 is SGHVS and CDR2 is FQNEAQ.

The V gene is TRBV5-6, the J gene TRBJ2-3, with D perhaps TRBD1 (5 bases). Per germline, CDR1 SGHDT and CDR2 YYEEEE. The germline V and J ends were trimmed by 4 bases and 4 bases, with 16 bases remaining between them. There are 15 residues in the CDR3. CDR3 protein: CASSARAGQADTQYF. The CDR3 DNA is TGTGCCAGCAGCGCCCGGGCAGGGCAGGCAGATACGCAGTATTTT.

The rearrangement joins TRBV5-4 to TRBJ1-2; 7 positions agree with TRBD1. J gave up 4 bases and V 3 bases, and 9 bases lay outside the gene matches. Germline assignment: CDR1 SGHNT and CDR2 YYREEE (reference sequence). The CDR3 consists of 15 residues. CDR3 protein: CASSSWEGATYGYTF. In DNA form, the CDR3 reads TGTGCCAGCAGCTCCTGGGAGGGGGCCACCTATGGCTACACCTTC.

The rearrangement joins TRBV18 to TRBJ1-6, with 10 bases identical to TRBD1. Trimming removed 6 bases from V and 8 bases from J; junction bases left unmatched: 13. Germline V lookup: CDR1 KGHSH, CDR2 LQKENI. This CDR3 contains 17 residues. The CDR3 region is CASSPRSRTGGHSPLHF. The DNA of the CDR3 is TGTGCCAGCTCTCCCCGCTCTCGGACAGGGGGACATTCACCCCTCCACTTT.

This clone was detected once. The CDR3 loop is CASSLVVTGAFF. The CDR3 DNA reads TGTGCCAGCAGTTTAGTGGTAACAGGGGCTTTCTTT. The chain employs TRBV28 and TRBJ1-1; tentatively, D is TRBD1 (6 bases). The CDR3 contains 12 residues. The V end lost 2 bases, the J end lost 11 bases, and 12 bases lay between the germline ends. Germline CDR1 MDHEN, CDR2 SYDVKM.